These T cell receptor beta chains were read from a single sample in a study of blood T cell repertoires in COVID-19. Assay used: immunoSEQ multiplex PCR; TCRdb lists only in-frame clones, some missing. The sample has 150,000 to 200,000 clones; about 86% are singletons. The sequenced sample was peripheral blood. These receptors were collected from a man aged 50 or older with active or convalescent COVID-19. Each CDR3 is given with its conserved first and last residue. Fields, in order: J gene, V gene, clone size, D gene, CDR3 DNA, CDR3 protein. The D gene is left open where the match is weak. Some rows mark clone size as missing; the rest say once, few, many or name a class of expanded clone.

j_call: TRBJ2-7; v_call: TRBV3-1/TRBV3-2; clone_size: .; d_call: .; cdr3_nt: TGTGCCAGCAGCCGCTATTCAGAGCAGTACTTC; cdr3_aa: CASSRYSEQYF
j_call: TRBJ2-2; v_call: TRBV7-3; clone_size: .; d_call: TRBD2; cdr3_nt: TGTGCCAGCCGGGCGGGGGGATACACCGGGGAGCTGTTTTTT; cdr3_aa: CASRAGGYTGELFF
j_call: TRBJ2-7; v_call: TRBV5-1; clone_size: .; d_call: .; cdr3_nt: TGCGCCAGCTCTCCTGGACAGTCCTACGAGCAGTACTTC; cdr3_aa: CASSPGQSYEQYF
j_call: TRBJ1-2; v_call: TRBV6-1; clone_size: .; d_call: .; cdr3_nt: TGTGCCAGCAGTGAATTCACGGGGGGACACTATGGCTACACCTTC; cdr3_aa: CASSEFTGGHYGYTF
j_call: TRBJ2-7; v_call: TRBV15; clone_size: .; d_call: TRBD2; cdr3_nt: TGTGCCACCAGTCACCCTAGTATTGACCGGGGGGGCCGTCACGAGCAGTACTTC; cdr3_aa: CATSHPSIDRGGRHEQYF
j_call: TRBJ1-6; v_call: TRBV27; clone_size: few; d_call: .; cdr3_nt: TGTGCCAGCAGTTTCCTCGGCAGGGAGGCTTCACCCCTCCACTTT; cdr3_aa: CASSFLGREASPLHF
j_call: TRBJ2-1; v_call: TRBV24-1; clone_size: .; d_call: TRBD2; cdr3_nt: TGTGCCACCAGTGAACCAACTAGCGGGACCTACAATGAGCAGTTCTTC; cdr3_aa: CATSEPTSGTYNEQFF
j_call: TRBJ2-5; v_call: TRBV27; clone_size: .; d_call: .; cdr3_nt: TGTGCCAGCATCCCCCGTTGGCAGTCCCAAGAGACCCAGTACTTC; cdr3_aa: CASIPRWQSQETQYF
j_call: TRBJ1-2; v_call: TRBV6-5; clone_size: .; d_call: .; cdr3_nt: TGTGCCAGCAGTTACTCTACGGTTTCTGGCTACACCTTC; cdr3_aa: CASSYSTVSGYTF
j_call: TRBJ1-5; v_call: TRBV19; clone_size: .; d_call: TRBD1; cdr3_nt: TGTGCCAGTTTCCGGACAGGGGGAGATCAGCCCCAGCATTTT; cdr3_aa: CASFRTGGDQPQHF
j_call: TRBJ2-1; v_call: TRBV4-1; clone_size: .; d_call: .; cdr3_nt: TGCGCCAGCAGCCAACAACTGGGGAGCTCCTACAATGAGCAGTTCTTC; cdr3_aa: CASSQQLGSSYNEQFF
j_call: TRBJ2-2; v_call: TRBV2; clone_size: .; d_call: TRBD1; cdr3_nt: TGTGCCAGCAGTGAGTTGGGACAGGGGGCCGTGAACACCGGGGAGCTGTTTTTT; cdr3_aa: CASSELGQGAVNTGELFF
j_call: TRBJ2-7; v_call: TRBV30; clone_size: few; d_call: .; cdr3_nt: TGTGCCCGGGCGGGACAGCACTACGAGCAGTACTTC; cdr3_aa: CARAGQHYEQYF
j_call: TRBJ1-3; v_call: TRBV7-9; clone_size: .; d_call: TRBD1; cdr3_nt: TGTGCCAGCAGCGCGGACAGGGCCGGAAACACCATATATTTT; cdr3_aa: CASSADRAGNTIYF
j_call: TRBJ2-3; v_call: TRBV18; clone_size: .; d_call: .; cdr3_nt: TGTGCCAGCTCACCACCGGGCCCAGATACGCAGTATTTT; cdr3_aa: CASSPPGPDTQYF
j_call: TRBJ2-5; v_call: TRBV5-1; clone_size: .; d_call: .; cdr3_nt: TGCGCCAGCAGTCCAAACTGGGGGGGCTCGGGAGAGACCCAGTACTTC; cdr3_aa: CASSPNWGGSGETQYF
j_call: TRBJ2-7; v_call: TRBV27; clone_size: .; d_call: .; cdr3_nt: TGTGCCAGCAGTCTCACCCCCCCTGGGCCCTACGAGCAGTACTTC; cdr3_aa: CASSLTPPGPYEQYF
j_call: TRBJ1-2; v_call: TRBV14; clone_size: once; d_call: .; cdr3_nt: TGTGCCAGCAGCCATCGGGGGAGGCTTGGCTACACCTTC; cdr3_aa: CASSHRGRLGYTF
j_call: TRBJ2-5; v_call: TRBV6-2/TRBV6-3; clone_size: few; d_call: .; cdr3_nt: TGTGCCAGCAGTTACTCGAAGGGTAGGGGTGAGACCCAGTACTTC; cdr3_aa: CASSYSKGRGETQYF
j_call: TRBJ2-7; v_call: TRBV10-3; clone_size: .; d_call: TRBD2; cdr3_nt: TGTGCCATCAGAAGCGGGGGCAGCTACGAGCAGTACTTC; cdr3_aa: CAIRSGGSYEQYF
j_call: TRBJ1-1; v_call: TRBV2; clone_size: .; d_call: .; cdr3_nt: TGTGCCAGCATCCGACAGGAAATGAACACTGAAGCTTTCTTT; cdr3_aa: CASIRQEMNTEAFF
j_call: TRBJ2-1; v_call: TRBV4-2; clone_size: .; d_call: TRBD2; cdr3_nt: TGTGCCAGCAGCCAAGAGGGAGGGAGGTCGTACAATGAGCAGTTCTTC; cdr3_aa: CASSQEGGRSYNEQFF
j_call: TRBJ1-2; v_call: TRBV4-2; clone_size: once; d_call: TRBD1; cdr3_nt: TGTGCCAGCAGCCAAGGGGGACAGGGGATTGGCTACACCTTC; cdr3_aa: CASSQGGQGIGYTF
j_call: TRBJ1-3; v_call: TRBV5-5; clone_size: few; d_call: .; cdr3_nt: TGTGCCAGCAGCGGGGGGGCTTCTGGAAACACCATATATTTT; cdr3_aa: CASSGGASGNTIYF